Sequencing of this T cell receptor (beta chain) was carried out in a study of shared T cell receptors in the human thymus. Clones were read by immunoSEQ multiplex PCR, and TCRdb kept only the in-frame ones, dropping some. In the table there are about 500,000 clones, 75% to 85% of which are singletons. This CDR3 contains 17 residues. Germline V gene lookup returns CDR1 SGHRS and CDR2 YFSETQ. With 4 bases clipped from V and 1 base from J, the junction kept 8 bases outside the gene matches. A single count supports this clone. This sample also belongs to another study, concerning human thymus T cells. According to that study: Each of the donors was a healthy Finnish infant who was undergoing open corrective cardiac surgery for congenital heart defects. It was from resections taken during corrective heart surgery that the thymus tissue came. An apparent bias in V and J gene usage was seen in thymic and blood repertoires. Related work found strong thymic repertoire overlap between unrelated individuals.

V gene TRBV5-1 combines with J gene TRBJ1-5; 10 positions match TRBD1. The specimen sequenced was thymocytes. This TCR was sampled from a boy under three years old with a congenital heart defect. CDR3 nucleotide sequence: TGCGCCAGCAGCCTTAACGGGACAGGGGAGAGCAATCAGCCCCAGCATTTT. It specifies CASSLNGTGESNQPQHF.